The clone carrying this T cell receptor beta chain came up many times. Regarding time point: after trial treatment. Treatment denoted: LDRT plus nivolumab, ipilimumab, low-dose cyclophosphamide and aspirin (RACIN trial). This sample was included in a study of low-dose radiotherapy and immunotherapy resistance in tumors. CDR1 is DFQATT, CDR2 SNEGSKA, per germline (reference sequence). Trimming took 2 bases from V and 7 from J, leaving 12 bases between them. There are 13 residues in the CDR3. Covering alpha and beta chains, TRAV- and TRBV-specific primers were used for the first-strand cDNA. TCRs underwent about 22 PCR cycles of amplification with a constant-region primer and V-primer adapter. Using its own MiXCR run on the reads, TCRdb lists one record per CDR3 protein. Among 65,000 to 95,000 distinct CDR3 sequences listed, 15% to 20% were seen once.

The material was PBMCs, obtained after low-dose radiotherapy plus immunotherapy. This rearrangement joins TRBV20-1 to TRBJ2-1; D perhaps matches TRBD1 (5 bases). This clonotype was obtained from a male donor with prostate cancer. This CDR3 reads CSARPAGRNEQFF. The CDR3 DNA sequence: TGCAGTGCTAGACCAGCAGGGCGGAATGAGCAGTTCTTC.